Following are 11 T cell receptor beta chains from one sample sequenced in a study of cytomegalovirus exposure and HLA in healthy donors (dated by TCRdb to about 2017). Library creation used the immunoSEQ multiplex PCR assay. For the multiplex PCR, a mixture combining 60 forward primers for TCR Vbeta segments and 13 reverse primers for TCR Jbeta segments was used. TCRdb's version of the immuneACCESS table is confined to in-frame rearrangements and falls short of the full clone set. An unresolved V gene accounts for under half of the shortfall where checked; the remainder is of unknown origin. This sample lists about 93,000 clones; over 75% were detected once. The top ten constitute approximately 3.8% of the sample. Sequencing was done on a sample of PBMCs. The receptors come from a middle-aged man in good health and CMV-seronegative.

This rearrangement joins TRBV19 to TRBJ2-7, with a possible D match to TRBD2 (6 bases). Germline V gives CDR1 LNHDA, CDR2 SQIVND (reference sequence). The V gene lost 6 bases and the J gene lost 1 base, with 10 bases spanning the gap. The CDR3 is 13 residues long. The CDR3 region has the DNA TGTGCCAGTAGCCCGGGGGTTTCCTACGAGCAGTACTTC. As protein: CASSPGVSYEQYF.

The rearrangement joins TRBV4-3 to TRBJ2-7; 8 bases match TRBD2. The CDR3 extends over 19 amino acids. Germline V CDR1 and CDR2: LGHNA, YSLEER. The V and J ends lost 0 bases and 0 bases, in that order; junction bases with no gene match: 13. CDR3 DNA sequence: TGCGCCAGCAGCCAAGATCTGGCTAGCGGGTCTGGGGCCTCCTACGAGCAGTACTTC. This gives the protein CASSQDLASGSGASYEQYF.

The chain carries TRBV28 and TRBJ2-7; D may be TRBD1 (6 bases). This CDR3 is 14 amino acids long. Germline V gene sequence: CDR1 MDHEN, CDR2 SYDVKM. Trimming stripped 4 bases from V and 7 bases from J, with 17 bases between. The CDR3 coding sequence is TGTGCCAGCAGTTCAGGACAGCGTACTGGTGAGCAGTACTTC. Encoded protein: CASSSGQRTGEQYF.

The rearrangement uses TRBV7-9 and TRBJ2-5, with 7 bases matching TRBD2. The CDR3 extends over 13 amino acids. Germline CDR1 and CDR2: SEHNR and FQNEAQ (reference sequence). The J segment lost 3 bases and the V segment lost 5 bases, leaving 3 bases of the junction unmatched. This CDR3 is CASSALAEETQYF. CDR3 in DNA: TGTGCCAGCAGCGCGCTAGCGGAAGAGACCCAGTACTTC. The complete variable domain, with remaining parts taken from reference TRBV7-9 and TRBJ2-5, reads DTGVSQNPRHKITKRGQNVTFRCDPISEHNRLYWYRQTLGQGPEFLTYFQNEAQLEKSRLLSDRFSAERPKGSFSTLEIQRTEQGDSAMYLCASSALAEETQYFGPGTRLLVL.

The chain recombines TRBV7-9 with TRBJ2-6, with 8 bases matching TRBD2. The CDR3 sequence is 18 residues long. Germline V gene lookup returns CDR1 SEHNR and CDR2 FQNEAQ (reference sequence). V lost 5 bases and J lost 4; bases outside the gene matches: 13. CDR3 sequence reads: CASSPGGLGVWGANVLTF. Written as DNA, the CDR3 is TGTGCCAGCAGCCCCGGGGGACTAGGGGTTTGGGGGGCCAACGTCCTGACTTTC.

Turning to this clone: Different DNA sequences within this sample yield the same CDR3. The CDR3 sequence: CASSLTSAQETQYF. The CDR3, as DNA: TGCGCCAGCAGTTTGACTAGCGCCCAAGAGACCCAGTACTTC. The rearrangement joins TRBV5-1 to TRBJ2-5, with TRBD2 matching over 8 bases. The CDR3 totals 14 residues. Germline V CDR1 and CDR2: SGHRS, YFSETQ. Trimming cost V 5 bases and J 1 base; bases outside gene matches: 4.

The CDR3, as DNA: TGTGCCAGCTCACCGGGGCAGGGGGGAAAGGAGACCCAGTACTTC. This gives the protein CASSPGQGGKETQYF. This chain links TRBV18 with TRBJ2-5; D is perhaps TRBD1 (7 bases). This CDR3 has 15 amino acids. Germline V gives CDR1 KGHSH, CDR2 LQKENI. Trimming stripped 3 bases from V and 5 bases from J, with 16 bases between.

The CDR3 protein is CASSQDPPLAEVADTQYF. CDR3 DNA: TGCGCCAGCAGCCAAGATCCCCCCCTAGCGGAGGTGGCAGATACGCAGTATTTT. This chain connects TRBV4-3 to TRBJ2-3; TRBD2 aligns across 7 bases. This CDR3 region has 18 residues. With 0 bases clipped from V and 4 bases from J, the junction kept 13 bases outside the gene matches. CDR1 and CDR2 (germline): LGHNA, YSLEER.

The rearrangement links TRBV27 to TRBJ2-7; 9 positions match TRBD2. V shed 6 bases, J shed 3 bases, and the junction held 12 bases outside the gene matches. CDR1 is MNHEY and CDR2 is SMNVEV in the germline V gene (reference sequence). CDR3 length equals 16 residues. The CDR3 DNA reads as TGTGCCAGCAGCCTCAGTGGACTAGCGAGATTCTACGAGCAGTACTTC. This codes for CASSLSGLARFYEQYF.

This sequence joins TRBV19 and TRBJ1-5, with 10 bases matching TRBD1. This CDR3 is 16 amino acids long. Losses at the gene ends were 6 bases for V and 0 bases for J; bases not matched to a gene: 5. Germline V gives CDR1 LNHDA, CDR2 SQIVND (reference sequence). The CDR3 region is CASRWGQGNSNQPQHF. The CDR3 nucleotides read TGTGCCAGTAGATGGGGACAGGGGAATAGCAATCAGCCCCAGCATTTT.

This clone was counted once. The chain is built from TRBV10-3 and TRBJ2-7, with a weak D call TRBD2 (6 bases). This CDR3 comprises 16 residues. Germline values: CDR1 ENHRY, CDR2 SYGVKD. Trimming took off 6 bases at V and 3 bases at J, with 21 bases between the two ends. CDR3 nucleotide sequence: TGTGCCATCAGAATCGAGGAGGGGCCCAAGCGCTACGAGCAGTACTTC. Translated, it gives CAIRIEEGPKRYEQYF.